The 5 T cell receptor beta chains in this list originate from one sample, sequenced in a study of cytotoxic CD8 clonotypes in ibrutinib-treated CLL. Assay: immunoSEQ multiplex PCR; the TCRdb copy retains only in-frame clones and omits some. In the table there are just over 200,000 clones, just under 80% of which are singletons. This sample comprised PBMCs, obtained after 12 months of ibrutinib treatment. These receptors originate from a human donor with chronic lymphocytic leukemia.

The chain carries TRBV28 and TRBJ2-7, with a weak D call TRBD2 (5 bases). Trimming shortened V by 6 bases and J by 4 bases, and 16 bases separated the two germline ends. The V gene's germline CDR1 is MDHEN and CDR2 SYDVKM. The CDR3 length is 14 residues. CDR3 nucleotide sequence: TGTGCCAGCAGACCCGGGATCGAAAGTTACGAGCAGTACTTC. Amino acids: CASRPGIESYEQYF.

This chain links TRBV9 with TRBJ2-7; 16 nucleotides line up with TRBD2. CDR1 is SGDLS and CDR2 is YYNGEE in the germline V gene. Trimming at V came to 4 bases and at J to 1 base, leaving 5 bases not matched to a gene. The CDR3 has 17 amino acids. The CDR3 nucleotides read TGTGCCAGCAGCAGGGGACTAGCGGGAGGGCCGTCCTACGAGCAGTACTTC. Protein: CASSRGLAGGPSYEQYF.

The DNA of the CDR3 is TGTGCCAGCGCTCCCGACCGGGCCCCCTACGAGCAGTACTTC. This encodes CASAPDRAPYEQYF. The rearrangement links TRBV5-4 to TRBJ2-7; D remains unclear. Germline CDR1 SGHNT, CDR2 YYREEE (reference sequence). The CDR3 consists of 14 residues. Trimming removed 7 bases at V and 2 bases at J, with 16 bases between.

This clone was seen once. This chain connects TRBV6-5 to TRBJ1-2; 8 bases match TRBD1. There are 14 residues in the CDR3. In germline, CDR1 is MNHEY, CDR2 SVGAGI. The V segment lost 5 bases and the J segment 6 bases; nucleotides outside the gene matches: 8. The CDR3 here is CASSRTGHGNGYTF. The CDR3 coding sequence is TGTGCCAGCAGTCGGACAGGGCACGGTAATGGCTACACCTTC.

The V and J genes are TRBV7-9 and TRBJ1-3; D not resolved. Germline V gene lookup returns CDR1 SEHNR and CDR2 FQNEAQ (reference sequence). Trimming stripped 4 bases from V and 4 bases from J, with 8 bases between. The CDR3 is 13 residues long. CDR3 in DNA: TGTGCCAGCAGCTCCTTTAGGGGAAACACCATATATTTT. It specifies CASSSFRGNTIYF.